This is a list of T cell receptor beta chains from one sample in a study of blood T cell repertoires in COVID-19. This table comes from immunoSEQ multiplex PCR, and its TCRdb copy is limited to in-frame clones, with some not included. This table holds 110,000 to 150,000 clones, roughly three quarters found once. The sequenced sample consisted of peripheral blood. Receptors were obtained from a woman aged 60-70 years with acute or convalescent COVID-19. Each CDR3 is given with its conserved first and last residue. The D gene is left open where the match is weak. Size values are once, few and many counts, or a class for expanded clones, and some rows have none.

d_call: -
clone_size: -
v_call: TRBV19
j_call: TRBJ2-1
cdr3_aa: CASSIDTGLLASGSYNEQFF
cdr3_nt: TGTGCCAGTAGTATAGATACAGGGCTTTTGGCGTCAGGATCCTACAATGAGCAGTTCTTC

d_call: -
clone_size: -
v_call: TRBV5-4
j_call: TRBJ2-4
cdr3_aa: CASSSEAIAERNIQYF
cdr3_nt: TGTGCCAGCAGCTCTGAGGCGATAGCGGAGAGAAACATTCAGTACTTC

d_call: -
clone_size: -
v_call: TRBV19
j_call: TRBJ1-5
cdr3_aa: CASSIITGQPQHF
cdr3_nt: TGTGCCAGTAGTATCATAACGGGACAGCCCCAGCATTTT

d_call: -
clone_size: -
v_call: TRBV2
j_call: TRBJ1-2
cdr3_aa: CASRGPDGYTF
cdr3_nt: TGTGCCAGCAGGGGCCCGGATGGCTACACCTTC

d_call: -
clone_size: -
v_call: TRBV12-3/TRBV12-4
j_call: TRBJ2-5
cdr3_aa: CASSLGLEETQYF
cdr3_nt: TGTGCCAGCAGTTTAGGACTAGAGGAGACCCAGTACTTC

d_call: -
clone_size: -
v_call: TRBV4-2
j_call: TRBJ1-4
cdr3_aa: CASSHGTPEKLFF
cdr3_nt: TGTGCCAGCAGCCATGGGACACCCGAAAAACTGTTTTTT

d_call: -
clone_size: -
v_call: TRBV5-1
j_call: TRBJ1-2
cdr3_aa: CASSLAPTGYYGYTF
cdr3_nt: TGCGCCAGCAGCTTGGCGCCGACAGGCTACTATGGCTACACCTTC

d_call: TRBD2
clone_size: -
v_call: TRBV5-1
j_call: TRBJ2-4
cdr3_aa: CASSAGPAGGLAKNIQYF
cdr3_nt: TGCGCCAGCAGCGCGGGGCCAGCGGGAGGACTAGCCAAAAACATTCAGTACTTC

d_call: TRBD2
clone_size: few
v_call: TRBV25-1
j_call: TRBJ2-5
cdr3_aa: CASSESAAGQTQYF
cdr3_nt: TGTGCCAGCAGTGAATCGGCAGCGGGACAGACCCAGTACTTC

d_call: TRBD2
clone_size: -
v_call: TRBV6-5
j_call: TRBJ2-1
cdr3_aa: CASKVGTSGYNEQFF
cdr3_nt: TGTGCCAGCAAGGTAGGGACTAGCGGCTACAATGAGCAGTTCTTC

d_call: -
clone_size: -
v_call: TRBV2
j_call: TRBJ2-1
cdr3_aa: CASSPILRGPVGEQFF
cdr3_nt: TGTGCCAGCAGCCCTATCCTTCGGGGTCCGGTGGGCGAGCAGTTCTTC

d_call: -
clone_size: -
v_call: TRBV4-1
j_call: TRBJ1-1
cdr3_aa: CASSHTDKVFPQDTEAFF
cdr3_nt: TGCGCCAGCAGCCATACCGACAAGGTTTTCCCACAGGACACTGAAGCTTTCTTT

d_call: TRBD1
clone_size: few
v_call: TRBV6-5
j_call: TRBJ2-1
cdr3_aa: CASSSDRALYNEQFF
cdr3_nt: TGTGCCAGCAGTTCCGACAGGGCCCTCTACAATGAGCAGTTCTTC

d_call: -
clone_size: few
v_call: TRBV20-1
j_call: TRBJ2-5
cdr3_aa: CSASSPQGETQYF
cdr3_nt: TGCAGTGCTAGTAGTCCCCAGGGAGAGACCCAGTACTTC

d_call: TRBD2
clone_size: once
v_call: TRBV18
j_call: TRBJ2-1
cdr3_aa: CASSFTGTSGAEQFF
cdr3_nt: TGTGCCAGCTCATTCACCGGGACTAGCGGAGCAGAGCAGTTCTTC